This TCR beta chain is drawn from a study of OX40 agonist ivuxolimab in advanced cancers. Looking at the study overall: Averaging roughly 60 years in age, with a range of roughly 20 to 79, the cohort was approximately 84% male. Of the patients, three showed partial responses, one with hepatocellular carcinoma and two with cutaneous melanoma.

Libraries were prepared by immunoSEQ multiplex PCR; TCRdb keeps only in-frame clonotypes and omits some of them. The table lists 14,000 or so clones, 85% to 95% of them singletons. The receptor was derived from an adult with an advanced solid tumor such as melanoma, head and neck, liver or kidney cancer. The source was CD4+ or CD8+ T cells sorted from blood, collected in a trial of the OX40 agonist ivuxolimab.

The CDR3 sequence is CASSSTGGVNSPLHF. CDR3 DNA sequence: TGTGCCAGCAGCTCCACAGGGGGCGTGAATTCACCCCTCCACTTT. The V call is TRBV9, the J call TRBJ1-6, with 9 positions matching TRBD1. In germline, CDR1 is SGDLS, CDR2 YYNGEE. This CDR3 comprises 15 residues. Unmatched junction bases numbered 6, after V lost 4 bases and J lost 7 bases.